The 8 T cell receptor beta chains listed next were all sequenced from one sample in a study of T cells expressing NK-cell markers. TCRdb processed the 5' RACE reads again and assigns one entry to each CDR3 protein, with no DNA. The sample data list some 600,000 distinct CDR3 sequences. The sample comprised blood T cells: a sorted CD56 or NKG2C T cell subset, CD4+ or CD8+ T cells, or bulk PBMC T cells (not recorded which). The receptor set was obtained from a man between 18 and 35 years old in good health.

The chain employs TRBV5-1 and TRBJ2-1; without DNA, the TCRdb call of TRBD1 cannot be checked. CDR1 and CDR2 from the germline V gene are SGHRS and YFSETQ. The CDR3 length is 16 residues. The CDR3 loop reads CASSFARDRGHNEQFF.

This chain connects TRBV20-1 to TRBJ2-1; with no DNA, the TCRdb D assignment of TRBD2 cannot be verified. There are 14 residues in the CDR3. The V gene's germline CDR1 is DFQATT and CDR2 SNEGSKA (reference sequence). This CDR3 reads CSAIQREKGNEQFF.

The CDR3 here is CASSLVFSVQGYNEQFF. The chain couples TRBV5-1 to TRBJ2-1; with no DNA, the TCRdb D assignment of TRBD1 cannot be verified. CDR1 is SGHRS and CDR2 is YFSETQ in the germline V gene. This CDR3 spans 17 amino acids.

The V gene is TRBV6-2 or TRBV6-3, the J gene TRBJ2-3. CDR3 length: 14 amino acids. Germline-derived CDR1 and CDR2 are MNHEY and SVGEGT. The chain's CDR3 is CASITRTSTDTQYF.

This rearrangement joins TRBV5-1 to TRBJ1-2; TCRdb's D gene call, TRBD1, goes unchecked for lack of DNA. The CDR3 contains 13 residues. Per germline, CDR1 SGHRS and CDR2 YFSETQ. This chain's CDR3 is CASREGGTDGYTF.

The chain links TRBV20-1 to TRBJ2-3; there is no DNA to check the TCRdb D call of TRBD2. Germline loops: CDR1 DFQATT, CDR2 SNEGSKA (reference sequence). CDR3 length equals 15 residues. The CDR3 loop is CSAHRLAGDQDTQYF.

This chain joins TRBV18 and TRBJ2-1; TCRdb selects TRBD1, and the lack of DNA leaves this call unchecked. This CDR3 is 16 amino acids long. CDR1 is KGHSH and CDR2 is LQKENI in the germline V gene. The CDR3 region is CASSPGQGALGNEQFF.

The chain joins TRBV12-5 to TRBJ1-5; the D call of TRBD1 rests on TCRdb alone, since no DNA is present to check it. Germline V lookup: CDR1 LGHNT, CDR2 FRNRAP. The CDR3 is 18 amino acids. The CDR3 is CASGLVWTGPSSNQPQHF.